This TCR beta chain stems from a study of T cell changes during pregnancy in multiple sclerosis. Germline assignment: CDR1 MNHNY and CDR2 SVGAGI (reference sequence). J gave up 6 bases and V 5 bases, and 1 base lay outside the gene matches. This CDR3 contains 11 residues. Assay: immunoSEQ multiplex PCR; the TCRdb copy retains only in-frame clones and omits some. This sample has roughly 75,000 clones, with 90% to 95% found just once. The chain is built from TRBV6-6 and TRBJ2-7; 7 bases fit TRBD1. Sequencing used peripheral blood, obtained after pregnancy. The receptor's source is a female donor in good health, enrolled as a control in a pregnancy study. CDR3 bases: TGTGCCAGCAGTGACAGGGTCGAGCAGTACTTC. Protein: CASSDRVEQYF.